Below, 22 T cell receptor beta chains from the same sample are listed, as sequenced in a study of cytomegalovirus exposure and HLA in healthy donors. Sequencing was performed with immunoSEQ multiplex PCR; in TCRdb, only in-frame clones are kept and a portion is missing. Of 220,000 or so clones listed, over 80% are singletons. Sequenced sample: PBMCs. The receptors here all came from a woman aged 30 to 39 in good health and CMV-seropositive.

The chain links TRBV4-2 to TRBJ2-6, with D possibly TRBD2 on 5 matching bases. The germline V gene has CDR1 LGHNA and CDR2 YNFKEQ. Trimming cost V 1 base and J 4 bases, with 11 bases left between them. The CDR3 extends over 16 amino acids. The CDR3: CASSQGEGNGANVLTF. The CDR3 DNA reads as TGTGCCAGCAGCCAAGGTGAGGGAAACGGGGCCAACGTCCTGACTTTC.

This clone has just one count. The chain's CDR3 is CASSYGEDTEAFF. The CDR3, as DNA: TGTGCCAGCAGTTACGGGGAGGACACTGAAGCTTTCTTT. V usage is TRBV6-5 and J usage is TRBJ1-1; D call uncertain. V lost 2 bases, J lost 3 bases, and 7 bases lay in between. This CDR3 comprises 13 residues. CDR1 is MNHEY and CDR2 is SVGAGI in the germline V gene.

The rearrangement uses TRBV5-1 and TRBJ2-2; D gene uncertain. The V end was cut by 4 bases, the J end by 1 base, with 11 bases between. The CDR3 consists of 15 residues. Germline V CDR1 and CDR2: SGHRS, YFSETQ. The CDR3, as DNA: TGCGCCAGCAGCCTGAATCCACAGAACACCGGGGAGCTGTTTTTT. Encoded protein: CASSLNPQNTGELFF.

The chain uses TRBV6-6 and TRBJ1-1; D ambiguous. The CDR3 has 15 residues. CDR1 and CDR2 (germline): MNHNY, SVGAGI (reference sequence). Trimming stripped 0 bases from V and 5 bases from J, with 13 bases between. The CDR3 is CASSYSSLGKTEAFF. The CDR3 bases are TGTGCCAGCAGTTACTCGAGCCTGGGGAAGACTGAAGCTTTCTTT.

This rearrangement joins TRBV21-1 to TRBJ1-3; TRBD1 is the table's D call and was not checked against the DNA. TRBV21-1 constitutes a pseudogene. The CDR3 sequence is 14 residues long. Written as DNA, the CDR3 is TGTGCCAGCAGCAAACAGGGGGCTGGAAACACCATATATTTT. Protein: CASSKQGAGNTIYF.

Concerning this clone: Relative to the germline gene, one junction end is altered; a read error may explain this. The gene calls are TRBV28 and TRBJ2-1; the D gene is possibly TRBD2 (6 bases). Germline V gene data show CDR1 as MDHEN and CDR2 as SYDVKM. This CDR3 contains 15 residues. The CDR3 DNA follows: TGTGCCAGCATCAGCCGGGACTCCTCCTTCAATGAGCAGTTCTTC. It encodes CASISRDSSFNEQFF.

The CDR3 loop is CASSLRSMNTEAFF. DNA for the CDR3: TGTGCCAGCAGCTTACGGTCGATGAACACTGAAGCTTTCTTT. The chain has TRBV7-2 and TRBJ1-1; D is uncertain. V was cut by 2 bases and J by 0 bases, with 7 bases left in between. CDR3 length: 14 amino acids. Germline V gives CDR1 SGHTA, CDR2 FQGNSA.

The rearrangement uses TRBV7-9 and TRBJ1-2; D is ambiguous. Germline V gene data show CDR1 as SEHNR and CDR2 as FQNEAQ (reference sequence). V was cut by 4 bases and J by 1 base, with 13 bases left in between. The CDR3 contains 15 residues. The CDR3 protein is CASSSRREVNYGYTF. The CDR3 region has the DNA TGTGCCAGCAGCTCAAGACGGGAGGTTAACTATGGCTACACCTTC.

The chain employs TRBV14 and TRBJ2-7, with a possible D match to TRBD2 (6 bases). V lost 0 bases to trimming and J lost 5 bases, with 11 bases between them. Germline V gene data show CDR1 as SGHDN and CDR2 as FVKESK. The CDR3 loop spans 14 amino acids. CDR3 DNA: TGTGCCAGCAGCCAAGAACTCTGGAGGGACGAGCAGTACTTC. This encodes CASSQELWRDEQYF.

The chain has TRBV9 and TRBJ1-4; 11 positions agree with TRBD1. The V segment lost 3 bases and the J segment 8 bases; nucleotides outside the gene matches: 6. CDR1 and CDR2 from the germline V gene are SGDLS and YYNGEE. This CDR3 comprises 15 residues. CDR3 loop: CASSDRDRGDEKLFF. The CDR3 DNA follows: TGTGCCAGCAGCGACCGGGACAGGGGGGACGAAAAACTGTTTTTT. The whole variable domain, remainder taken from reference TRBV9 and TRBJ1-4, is DSGVTQTPKHLITATGQRVTLRCSPRSGDLSVYWYQQSLDQGLQFLIQYYNGEERAKGNILERFSAQQFPDLHSELNLSSLELGDSALYFCASSDRDRGDEKLFFGSGTQLSVL.

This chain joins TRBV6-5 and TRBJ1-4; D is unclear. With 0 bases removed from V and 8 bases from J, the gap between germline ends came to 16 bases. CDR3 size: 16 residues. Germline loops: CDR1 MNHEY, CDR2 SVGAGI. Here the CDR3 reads CASSYSIQAPGEKLFF. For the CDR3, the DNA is TGTGCCAGCAGTTACTCGATTCAGGCCCCGGGGGAAAAACTGTTTTTT.

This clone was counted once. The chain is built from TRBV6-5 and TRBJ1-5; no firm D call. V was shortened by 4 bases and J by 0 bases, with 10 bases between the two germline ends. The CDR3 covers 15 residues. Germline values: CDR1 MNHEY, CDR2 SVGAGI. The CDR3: CASSWSRDSNQPQHF. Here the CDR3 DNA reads TGTGCCAGCAGTTGGTCCCGGGATAGCAATCAGCCCCAGCATTTT.

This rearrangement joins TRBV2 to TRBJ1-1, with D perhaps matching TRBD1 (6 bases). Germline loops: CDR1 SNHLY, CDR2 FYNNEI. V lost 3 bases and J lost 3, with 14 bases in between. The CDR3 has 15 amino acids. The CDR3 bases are TGTGCCAGCAGTGACGGAAGGAGGGGGGACACTGAAGCTTTCTTT. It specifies CASSDGRRGDTEAFF.

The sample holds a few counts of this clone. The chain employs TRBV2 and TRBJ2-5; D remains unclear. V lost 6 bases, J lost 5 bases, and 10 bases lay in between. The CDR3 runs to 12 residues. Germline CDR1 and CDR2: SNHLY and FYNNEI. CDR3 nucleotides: TGTGCCAGCAGGGGGTTCTGGGAGACCCAGTACTTC. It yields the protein CASRGFWETQYF. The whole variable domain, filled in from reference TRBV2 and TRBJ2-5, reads EPEVTQTPSHQVTQMGQEVILRCVPISNHLYFYWYRQILGQKVEFLVSFYNNEISEKSEIFDDQFSVERPDGSNFTLKIRSTKLEDSAMYFCASRGFWETQYFGPGTRLLVL.

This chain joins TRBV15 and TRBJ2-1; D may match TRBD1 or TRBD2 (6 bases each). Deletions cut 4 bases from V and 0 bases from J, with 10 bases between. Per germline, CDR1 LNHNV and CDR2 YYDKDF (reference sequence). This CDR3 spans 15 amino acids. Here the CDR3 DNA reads TGTGCCACCAGCACGGGGGCAAGCTCCTACAATGAGCAGTTCTTC. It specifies CATSTGASSYNEQFF. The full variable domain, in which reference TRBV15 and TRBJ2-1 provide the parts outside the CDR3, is DAMVIQNPRYQVTQFGKPVTLSCSQTLNHNVMYWYQQKSSQAPKLLFHYYDKDFNNEADTPDNFQSRRPNTSFCFLDIRSPGLGDTAMYLCATSTGASSYNEQFFGPGTRLTVL.

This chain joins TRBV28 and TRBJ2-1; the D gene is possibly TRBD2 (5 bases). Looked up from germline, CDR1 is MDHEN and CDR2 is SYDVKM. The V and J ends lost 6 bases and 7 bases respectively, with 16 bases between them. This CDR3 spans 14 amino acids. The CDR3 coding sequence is TGTGCCAGCAGAGACCCGGGGTTGGGGAATGAGCAGTTCTTC. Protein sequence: CASRDPGLGNEQFF.

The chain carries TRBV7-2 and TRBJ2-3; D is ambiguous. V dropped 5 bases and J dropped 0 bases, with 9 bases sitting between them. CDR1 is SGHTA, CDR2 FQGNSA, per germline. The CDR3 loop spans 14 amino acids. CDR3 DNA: TGTGCCAGCAGCGGAGCAAGTAGCACAGATACGCAGTATTTT. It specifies CASSGASSTDTQYF.

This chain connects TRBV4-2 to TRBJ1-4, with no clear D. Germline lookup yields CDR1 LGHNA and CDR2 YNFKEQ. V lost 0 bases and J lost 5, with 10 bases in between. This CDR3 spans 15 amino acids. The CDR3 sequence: CASSQELTGNEKLFF. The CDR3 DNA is TGTGCCAGCAGCCAAGAACTGACGGGGAATGAAAAACTGTTTTTT.

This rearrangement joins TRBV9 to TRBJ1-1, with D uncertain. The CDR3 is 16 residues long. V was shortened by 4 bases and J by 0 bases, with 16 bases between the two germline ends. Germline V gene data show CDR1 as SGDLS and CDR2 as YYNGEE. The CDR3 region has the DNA TGTGCCAGCAGCTCCCATCGTGGCAGTTTGAACACTGAAGCTTTCTTT. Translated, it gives CASSSHRGSLNTEAFF.

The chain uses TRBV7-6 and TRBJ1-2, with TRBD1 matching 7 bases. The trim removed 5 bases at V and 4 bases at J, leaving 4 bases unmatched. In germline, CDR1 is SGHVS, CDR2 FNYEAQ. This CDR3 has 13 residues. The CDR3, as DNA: TGTGCCAGCAGCCCCGGACAGGCCTATGGCTACACCTTC. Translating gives CASSPGQAYGYTF.

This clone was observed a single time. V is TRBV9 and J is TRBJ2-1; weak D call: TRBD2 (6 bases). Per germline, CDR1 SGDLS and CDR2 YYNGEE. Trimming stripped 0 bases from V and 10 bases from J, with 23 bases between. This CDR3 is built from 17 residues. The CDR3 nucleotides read TGTGCCAGCAGCGTAGGGGACTCTGGGACTCTCTTGTTGGAGCAGTTCTTC. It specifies CASSVGDSGTLLLEQFF.

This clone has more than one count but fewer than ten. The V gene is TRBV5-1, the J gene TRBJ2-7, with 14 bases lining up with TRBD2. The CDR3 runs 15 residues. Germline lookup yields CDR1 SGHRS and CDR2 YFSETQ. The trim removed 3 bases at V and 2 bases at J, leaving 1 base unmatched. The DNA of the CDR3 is TGCGCCAGCAGCTGGGGACTAGCGGGGGCCTACGAGCAGTACTTC. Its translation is CASSWGLAGAYEQYF.